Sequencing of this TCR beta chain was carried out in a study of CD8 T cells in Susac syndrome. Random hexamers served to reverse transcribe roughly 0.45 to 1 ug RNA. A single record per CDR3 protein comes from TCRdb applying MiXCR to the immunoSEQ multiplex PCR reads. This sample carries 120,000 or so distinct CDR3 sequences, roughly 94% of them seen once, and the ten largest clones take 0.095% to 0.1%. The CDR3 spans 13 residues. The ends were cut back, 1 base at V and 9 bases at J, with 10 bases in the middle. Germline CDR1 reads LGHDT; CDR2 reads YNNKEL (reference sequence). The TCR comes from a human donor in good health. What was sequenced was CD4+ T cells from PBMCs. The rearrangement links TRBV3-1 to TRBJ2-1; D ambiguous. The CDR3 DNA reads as TGTGCCAGCAGCCAAGCAACTTCCAGTGAGCAGTTCTTC. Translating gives CASSQATSSEQFF.